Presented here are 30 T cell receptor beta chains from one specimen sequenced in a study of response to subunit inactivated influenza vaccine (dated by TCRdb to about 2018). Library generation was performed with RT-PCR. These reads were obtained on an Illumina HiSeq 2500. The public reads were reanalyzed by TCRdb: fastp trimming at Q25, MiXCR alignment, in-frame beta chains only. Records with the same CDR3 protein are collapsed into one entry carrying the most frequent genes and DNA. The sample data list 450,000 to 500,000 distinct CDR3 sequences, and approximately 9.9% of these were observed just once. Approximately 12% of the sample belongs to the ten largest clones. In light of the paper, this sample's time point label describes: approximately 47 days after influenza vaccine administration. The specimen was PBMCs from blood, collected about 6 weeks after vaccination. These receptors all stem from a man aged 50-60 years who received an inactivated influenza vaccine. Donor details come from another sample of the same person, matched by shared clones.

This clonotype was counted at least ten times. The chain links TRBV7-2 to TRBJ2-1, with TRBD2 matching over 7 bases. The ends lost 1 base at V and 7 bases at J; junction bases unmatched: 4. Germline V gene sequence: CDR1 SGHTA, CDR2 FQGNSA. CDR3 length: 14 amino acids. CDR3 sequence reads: CASSLERGGNEQFF. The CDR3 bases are TGTGCCAGCAGCTTAGAGCGGGGCGGAAATGAGCAGTTCTTC.

CDR3 sequence: CASRGGSGANVLTF. The CDR3 nucleotides read TGCGCCAGCAGAGGAGGGTCTGGGGCCAACGTCCTGACTTTC. This rearrangement joins TRBV5-1 to TRBJ2-6, with D possibly matching TRBD2 (6 bases). CDR3 length: 14 residues. V shed 5 bases and J shed 1 base, with 7 bases lying between them. The germline V gene has CDR1 SGHRS and CDR2 YFSETQ.

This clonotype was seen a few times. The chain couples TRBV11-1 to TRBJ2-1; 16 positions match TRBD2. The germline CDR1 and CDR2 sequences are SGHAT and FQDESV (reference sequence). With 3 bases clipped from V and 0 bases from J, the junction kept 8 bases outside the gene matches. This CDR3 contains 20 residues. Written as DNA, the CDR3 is TGTGCCAGCAGCTTCCCGGGACTAGCGGGAGGGCCGAGCTCCTACAATGAGCAGTTCTTC. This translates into CASSFPGLAGGPSSYNEQFF.

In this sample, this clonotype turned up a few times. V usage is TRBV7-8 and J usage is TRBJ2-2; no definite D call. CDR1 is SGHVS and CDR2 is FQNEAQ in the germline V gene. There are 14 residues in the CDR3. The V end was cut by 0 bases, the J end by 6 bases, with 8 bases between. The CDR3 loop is CASSLARLAGELFF. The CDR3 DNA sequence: TGTGCCAGCAGCTTAGCTCGCCTAGCCGGGGAGCTGTTTTTT.

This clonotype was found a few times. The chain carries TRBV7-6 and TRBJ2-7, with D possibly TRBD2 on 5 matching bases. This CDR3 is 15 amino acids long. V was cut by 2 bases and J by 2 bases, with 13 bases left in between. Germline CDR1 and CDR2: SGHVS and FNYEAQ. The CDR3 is CASSLTGYSTYEQYF. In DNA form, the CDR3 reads TGTGCCAGCAGCTTAACGGGGTACAGTACCTACGAGCAGTACTTC.

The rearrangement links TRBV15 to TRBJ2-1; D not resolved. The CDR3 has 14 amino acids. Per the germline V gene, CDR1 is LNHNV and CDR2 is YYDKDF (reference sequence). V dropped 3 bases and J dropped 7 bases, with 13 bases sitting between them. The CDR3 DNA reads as TGTGCCACCAGCAGTTCTGGGGTGGGGAATGAGCAGTTCTTC. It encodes CATSSSGVGNEQFF. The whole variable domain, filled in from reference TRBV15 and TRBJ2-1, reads DAMVIQNPRYQVTQFGKPVTLSCSQTLNHNVMYWYQQKSSQAPKLLFHYYDKDFNNEADTPDNFQSRRPNTSFCFLDIRSPGLGDTAMYLCATSSSGVGNEQFFGPGTRLTVL.

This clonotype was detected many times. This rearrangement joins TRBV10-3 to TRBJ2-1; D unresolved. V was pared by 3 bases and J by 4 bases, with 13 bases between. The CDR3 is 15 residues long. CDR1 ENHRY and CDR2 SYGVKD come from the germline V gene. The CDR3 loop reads CAISDGRNAYNEQFF. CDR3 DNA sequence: TGTGCCATCAGTGATGGACGCAACGCATACAATGAGCAGTTCTTC.

CDR3 region: CSASRGTGNQPQHF. CDR3 sequence (DNA): TGCAGTGCTAGTAGGGGAACTGGCAATCAGCCCCAGCATTTT. The chain is built from TRBV20-1 and TRBJ1-5; TRBD1 might be the D (5 bases). The V end was cut by 3 bases, the J end by 2 bases, with 11 bases between. CDR1 DFQATT and CDR2 SNEGSKA come from the germline V gene (reference sequence). The CDR3 covers 14 residues.

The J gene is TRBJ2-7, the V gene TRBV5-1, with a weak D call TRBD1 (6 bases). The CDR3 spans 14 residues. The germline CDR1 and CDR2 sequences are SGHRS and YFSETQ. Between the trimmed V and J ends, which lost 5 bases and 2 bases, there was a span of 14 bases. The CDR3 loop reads CASRSRDTTYEQYF. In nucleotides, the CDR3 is TGCGCCAGCAGAAGCAGGGACACGACCTACGAGCAGTACTTC.

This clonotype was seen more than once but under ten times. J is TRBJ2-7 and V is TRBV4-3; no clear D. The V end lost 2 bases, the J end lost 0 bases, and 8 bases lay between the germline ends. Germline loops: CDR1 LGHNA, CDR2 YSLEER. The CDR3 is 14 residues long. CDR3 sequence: CASSQMTGSYEQYF. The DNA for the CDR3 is TGCGCCAGCAGCCAAATGACGGGCTCCTACGAGCAGTACTTC.

This CDR3 is CASRESGTGELFF. As DNA, the CDR3 is TGTGCCAGCAGGGAGTCGGGCACCGGGGAGCTGTTTTTT. The V gene is TRBV25-1, the J gene TRBJ2-2; no definite D call. The CDR3 spans 13 residues. V lost 6 bases and J 4 bases, leaving 9 bases between the germline ends. Germline V gene lookup returns CDR1 MGHDK and CDR2 SYGVNS.

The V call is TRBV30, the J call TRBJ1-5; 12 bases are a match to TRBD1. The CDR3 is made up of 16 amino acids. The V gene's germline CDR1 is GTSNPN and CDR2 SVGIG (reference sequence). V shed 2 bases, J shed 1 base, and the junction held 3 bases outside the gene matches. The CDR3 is CAWSTGQGASNQPQHF. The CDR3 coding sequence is TGTGCCTGGAGTACGGGACAGGGGGCAAGCAATCAGCCCCAGCATTTT.

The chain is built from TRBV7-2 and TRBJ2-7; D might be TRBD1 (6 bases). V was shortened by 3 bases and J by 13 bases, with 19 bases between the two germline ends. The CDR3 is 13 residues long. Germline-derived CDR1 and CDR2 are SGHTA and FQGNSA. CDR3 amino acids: CASSLFPGTLVYF. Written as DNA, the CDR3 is TGTGCCAGCAGCTTGTTTCCCGGGACATTAGTCTACTTC.

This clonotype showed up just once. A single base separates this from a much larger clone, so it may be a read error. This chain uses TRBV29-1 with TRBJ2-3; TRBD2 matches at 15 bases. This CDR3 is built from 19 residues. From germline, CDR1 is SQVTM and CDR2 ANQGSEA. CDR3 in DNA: TGCAGCGTTGCTCGTCTTGGACTAGCGGGAGGGTCGGGGACAGATACGAAGTATTTT. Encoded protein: CSVARLGLAGGSGTDTKYF.

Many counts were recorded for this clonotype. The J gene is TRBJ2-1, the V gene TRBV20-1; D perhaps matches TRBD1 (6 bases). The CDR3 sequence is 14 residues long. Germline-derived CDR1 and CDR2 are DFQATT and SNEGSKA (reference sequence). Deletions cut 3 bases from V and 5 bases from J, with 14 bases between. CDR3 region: CSARSVWDNNEQFF. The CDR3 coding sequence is TGCAGTGCTAGGTCCGTTTGGGACAACAATGAGCAGTTCTTC.

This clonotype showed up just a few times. DNA for the CDR3: TGCAGTGCTAGAGGGGCGGGGGGGATCAAAGAGACCCAGTACTTC. Residues: CSARGAGGIKETQYF. The V and J genes are TRBV20-1 and TRBJ2-5; 9 bases agree with TRBD2. Germline CDR1 and CDR2: DFQATT and SNEGSKA (reference sequence). J gave up 3 bases and V 1 base, and 6 bases lay outside the gene matches. The CDR3 is 15 amino acids.

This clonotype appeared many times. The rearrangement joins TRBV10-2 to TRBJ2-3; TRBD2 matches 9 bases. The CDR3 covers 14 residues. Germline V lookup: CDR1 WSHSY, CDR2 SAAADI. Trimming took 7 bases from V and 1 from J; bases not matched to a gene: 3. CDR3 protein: CASKVAGGTDTQYF. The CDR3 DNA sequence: TGCGCCAGCAAGGTAGCGGGGGGCACAGATACGCAGTATTTT.

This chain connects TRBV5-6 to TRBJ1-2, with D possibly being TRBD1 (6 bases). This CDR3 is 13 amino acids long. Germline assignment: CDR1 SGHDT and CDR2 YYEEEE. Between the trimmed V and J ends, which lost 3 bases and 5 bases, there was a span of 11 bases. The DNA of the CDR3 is TGTGCCAGCAGCTCCGTAGGGGGATATGGCTACACCTTC. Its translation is CASSSVGGYGYTF.

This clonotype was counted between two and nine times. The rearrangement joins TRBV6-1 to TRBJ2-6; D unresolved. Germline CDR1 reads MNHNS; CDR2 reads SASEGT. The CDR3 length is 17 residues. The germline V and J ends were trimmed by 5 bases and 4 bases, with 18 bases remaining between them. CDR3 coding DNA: TGTGCCAGCAGTCAAAACCCTTTCAGCAAGGGGGCCAACGTCCTGACTTTC. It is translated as CASSQNPFSKGANVLTF.

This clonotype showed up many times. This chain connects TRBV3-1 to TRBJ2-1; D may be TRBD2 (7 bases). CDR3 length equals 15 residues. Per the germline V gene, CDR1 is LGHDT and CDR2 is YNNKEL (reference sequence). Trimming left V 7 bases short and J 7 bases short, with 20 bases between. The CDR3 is CASTLGAGVPNEQFF. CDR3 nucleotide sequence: TGTGCCAGCACCCTGGGGGCGGGAGTCCCTAATGAGCAGTTCTTC.

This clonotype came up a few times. The CDR3 loop is CASSFGPSLTYNEQFF. The CDR3 bases are TGTGCCAGCAGCTTCGGGCCATCTTTGACCTACAATGAGCAGTTCTTC. The chain is built from TRBV7-9 and TRBJ2-1; D gene uncertain. Deletions cut 3 bases from V and 2 bases from J, with 14 bases between. The CDR3 is made up of 16 amino acids. The germline V gene encodes CDR1 SEHNR and CDR2 FQNEAQ (reference sequence).

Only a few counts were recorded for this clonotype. CDR3 coding DNA: TGTGCCAGCAGCTCTTTCCCCGGGACAGGGAGGGAAAACTATGGCTACACCTTC. It is translated as CASSSFPGTGRENYGYTF. The V call is TRBV11-1, the J call TRBJ1-2; 9 positions match TRBD1. This CDR3 is built from 18 residues. Trimming cost V 4 bases and J 2 bases; bases outside gene matches: 14. Germline CDR1 reads SGHAT; CDR2 reads FQDESV (reference sequence).

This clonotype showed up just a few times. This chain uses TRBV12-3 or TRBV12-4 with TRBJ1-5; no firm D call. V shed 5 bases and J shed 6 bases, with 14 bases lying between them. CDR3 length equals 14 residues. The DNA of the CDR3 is TGTGCCAGCAGTGGCTTCGAGTTTCGTCAGCCCCAGCATTTT. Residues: CASSGFEFRQPQHF.

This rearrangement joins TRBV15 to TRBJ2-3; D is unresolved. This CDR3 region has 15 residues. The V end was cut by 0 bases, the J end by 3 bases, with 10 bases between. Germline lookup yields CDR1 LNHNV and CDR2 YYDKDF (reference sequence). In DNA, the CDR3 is TGTGCCACCAGCAGAGAATGGGTGGGGACAGATACGCAGTATTTT. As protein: CATSREWVGTDTQYF.

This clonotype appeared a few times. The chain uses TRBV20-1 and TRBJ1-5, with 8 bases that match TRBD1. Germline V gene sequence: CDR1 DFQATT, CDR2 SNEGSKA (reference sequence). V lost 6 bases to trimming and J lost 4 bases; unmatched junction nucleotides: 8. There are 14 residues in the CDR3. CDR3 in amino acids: CSALETGVNQPQHF. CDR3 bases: TGCAGTGCCCTAGAGACAGGGGTTAATCAGCCCCAGCATTTT.

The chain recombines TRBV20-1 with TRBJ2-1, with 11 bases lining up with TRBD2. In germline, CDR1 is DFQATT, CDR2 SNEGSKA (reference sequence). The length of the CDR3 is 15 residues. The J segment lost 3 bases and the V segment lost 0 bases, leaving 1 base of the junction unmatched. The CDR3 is CSARETSGDYNEQFF. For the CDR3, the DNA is TGCAGTGCTAGAGAGACTAGCGGGGACTACAATGAGCAGTTCTTC.

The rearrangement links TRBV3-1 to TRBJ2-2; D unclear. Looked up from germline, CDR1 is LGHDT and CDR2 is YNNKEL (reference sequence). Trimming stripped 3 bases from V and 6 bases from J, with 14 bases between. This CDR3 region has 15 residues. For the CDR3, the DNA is TGTGCCAGCAGCCAGCAACCCCATAGTGCCGGGGAGCTGTTTTTT. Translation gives CASSQQPHSAGELFF.

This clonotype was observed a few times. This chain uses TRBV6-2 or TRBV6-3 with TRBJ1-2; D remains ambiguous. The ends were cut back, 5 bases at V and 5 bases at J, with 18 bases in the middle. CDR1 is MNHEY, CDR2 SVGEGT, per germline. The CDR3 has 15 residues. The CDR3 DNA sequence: TGTGCCAGCAGTCCTCGGCGAGGTGAACAGTATGGCTACACCTTC. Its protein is CASSPRRGEQYGYTF.

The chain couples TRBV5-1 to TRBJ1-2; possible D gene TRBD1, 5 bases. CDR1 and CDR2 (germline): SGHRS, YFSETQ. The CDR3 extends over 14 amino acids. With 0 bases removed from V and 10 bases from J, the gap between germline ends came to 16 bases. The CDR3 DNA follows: TGCGCCAGCAGCTTGGAAAGCGGGACTGGAGACTACACCTTC. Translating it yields CASSLESGTGDYTF.

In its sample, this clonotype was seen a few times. CDR3 protein: CASSLDWGGEAFF. The CDR3 DNA sequence: TGTGCCAGCAGCCTGGATTGGGGGGGCGAAGCTTTCTTT. The chain couples TRBV6-1 to TRBJ1-1, with D perhaps matching TRBD1 (6 bases). The germline CDR1 and CDR2 sequences are MNHNS and SASEGT. CDR3 length: 13 residues. Trimming removed 6 bases from V and 8 bases from J, with 16 bases in between.